Below are 27 T cell receptor beta chains sequenced from a single sample in a study of a mutant IDH1 vaccine in newly diagnosed glioma. The time point was: baseline, week 1 (first vaccination visit). Documented treatment: pre-vaccination baseline after standard-of-care therapy. Assay: immunoSEQ multiplex PCR; the TCRdb copy retains only in-frame clones and omits some. The sample includes 50,000 or so clones, approximately 78% of them seen just once. The sequencing here drew on PBMCs, taken from a glioma patient treated with radiotherapy, temozolomide or both. The receptors shown here come from a man between 18 and 29 years old with glioma.

A word on this clone: Other nucleotide sequences in the sample specify the same CDR3. The chain couples TRBV5-6 to TRBJ1-4; D not certain. CDR3 length: 12 residues. V lost 1 base to trimming and J lost 8 bases, with 6 bases between them. Germline V gene sequence: CDR1 SGHDT, CDR2 YYEEEE. This chain's CDR3 is CASSLRREKLFF. CDR3 DNA: TGTGCCAGCAGCTTGAGACGGGAAAAACTGTTTTTT.

The chain recombines TRBV4-1 with TRBJ1-1; D uncertain. The CDR3 length is 14 residues. The V gene's germline CDR1 is MGHRA and CDR2 YSYEKL. Trimming took off 5 bases at V and 0 bases at J, with 10 bases between the two ends. CDR3 nucleotides: TGCGCCAGCAGCGGGAGTGGTGTGAACACTGAAGCTTTCTTT. Its protein is CASSGSGVNTEAFF.

The J gene is TRBJ1-1, the V gene TRBV5-6; D remains ambiguous. The CDR3 contains 11 residues. Germline V gene sequence: CDR1 SGHDT, CDR2 YYEEEE. With 2 bases removed from V and 5 bases from J, the gap between germline ends came to 4 bases. CDR3 sequence reads: CASSFRTEAFF. In nucleotides, the CDR3 is TGTGCCAGCAGCTTCCGGACTGAAGCTTTCTTT.

In its sample, this clone was seen once. The rearrangement joins TRBV18 to TRBJ1-1, with D perhaps TRBD1 (6 bases). Germline V gene data show CDR1 as KGHSH and CDR2 as LQKENI. The CDR3 totals 14 residues. Deletions cut 4 bases from V and 6 bases from J, with 15 bases between. The CDR3 DNA is TGTGCCAGCTCACGCGAGGGGGGGCTCCCTGAAGCTTTCTTT. Protein sequence: CASSREGGLPEAFF.

V usage is TRBV6-5 and J usage is TRBJ2-5, with D hard to call. Germline lookup yields CDR1 MNHEY and CDR2 SVGAGI. The CDR3 has 14 amino acids. Trimming cost V 6 bases and J 5 bases, with 16 bases left between them. The CDR3 nucleotides are TGTGCCAGCAGATCCTGGGCTGGTAGGGAGACCCAGTACTTC. The encoded protein is CASRSWAGRETQYF.

The V gene is TRBV5-8, the J gene TRBJ2-7; the D gene is possibly TRBD1 (5 bases). The germline V and J ends were trimmed by 4 bases and 2 bases, with 16 bases remaining between them. The CDR3 has 15 amino acids. From germline, CDR1 is SGHTS and CDR2 YDEGEE. The CDR3 loop reads CASSTRTRVAYEQYF. The CDR3 DNA reads as TGTGCCAGCAGCACAAGGACCAGGGTAGCCTACGAGCAGTACTTC.

V and J are TRBV2 and TRBJ2-1; D unresolved. Trimming cost V 4 bases and J 0 bases, with 7 bases left between them. CDR1 is SNHLY and CDR2 is FYNNEI in the germline V gene. The length of the CDR3 is 14 residues. CDR3 sequence reads: CASSVDSSYNEQFF. The CDR3 DNA reads as TGTGCCAGCAGTGTGGATTCCTCCTACAATGAGCAGTTCTTC. The variable domain in full, with the rest retrieved from reference TRBV2 and TRBJ2-1, is EPEVTQTPSHQVTQMGQEVILRCVPISNHLYFYWYRQILGQKVEFLVSFYNNEISEKSEIFDDQFSVERPDGSNFTLKIRSTKLEDSAMYFCASSVDSSYNEQFFGPGTRLTVL.

The chain carries TRBV4-1 and TRBJ1-1, with D possibly matching TRBD1 (5 bases). Germline CDR1 MGHRA, CDR2 YSYEKL. The V end lost 2 bases, the J end lost 0 bases, and 10 bases lay between the germline ends. There are 15 residues in the CDR3. CDR3 region: CASSQRQQLNTEAFF. CDR3 bases: TGCGCCAGCAGCCAAAGACAGCAATTGAACACTGAAGCTTTCTTT.

The chain carries TRBV6-5 and TRBJ2-7; maybe TRBD2 (5 bases). V lost 1 base and J 2 bases, leaving 12 bases between the germline ends. Per the germline V gene, CDR1 is MNHEY and CDR2 is SVGAGI. The CDR3 has 15 residues. The CDR3 protein is CASSYLRPGAYEQYF. The CDR3 DNA is TGTGCCAGCAGTTACTTGAGACCCGGGGCCTACGAGCAGTACTTC.

The chain couples TRBV7-9 to TRBJ1-1; weak D call: TRBD1 (5 bases). The germline V gene has CDR1 SEHNR and CDR2 FQNEAQ (reference sequence). With 4 bases removed from V and 0 bases from J, the gap between germline ends came to 21 bases. This CDR3 is built from 18 residues. As DNA, the CDR3 is TGTGCCAGCAGCTCGCCCGGGGCCGCCGGATTCATGAACACTGAAGCTTTCTTT. Its translation is CASSSPGAAGFMNTEAFF.

The J gene is TRBJ1-4, the V gene TRBV4-1; D not resolved. The germline V gene has CDR1 MGHRA and CDR2 YSYEKL. CDR3 length: 16 residues. Trimming left V 0 bases short and J 3 bases short, with 11 bases between. The CDR3 protein is CASSQDRGYANEKLFF. Written as DNA, the CDR3 is TGCGCCAGCAGCCAAGATCGGGGATATGCTAATGAAAAACTGTTTTTT.

The CDR3 region has the DNA TGTGCCAGCAGCTTATATTTGGCGGGGGTCACTACTAGCACAGATACGCAGTATTTT. As protein: CASSLYLAGVTTSTDTQYF. The chain carries TRBV7-2 and TRBJ2-3, with TRBD2 identical over 7 bases. CDR1 is SGHTA and CDR2 is FQGNSA in the germline V gene. J lost 0 bases, V lost 2 bases, and 14 bases had no gene match. This CDR3 has 19 amino acids.

The chain has TRBV25-1 and TRBJ1-1; D might be TRBD1 (5 bases). The germline V gene has CDR1 MGHDK and CDR2 SYGVNS. V gave up 1 base and J gave up 4 bases, with 19 bases separating them. The CDR3 covers 17 residues. This CDR3 reads CASSEFRTGGAGTEAFF. For the CDR3, the DNA is TGTGCCAGCAGTGAATTTAGGACGGGGGGTGCTGGCACTGAAGCTTTCTTT. Based on the CDR3 plus reference TRBV25-1 and TRBJ1-1, the full variable domain is EADIYQTPRYLVIGTGKKITLECSQTMGHDKMYWYQQDPGMELHLIHYSYGVNSTEKGDLSSESTVSRIRTEHFPLTLESARPSHTSQYLCASSEFRTGGAGTEAFFGQGTRLTVV.

The J gene is TRBJ1-1, the V gene TRBV19; no clear D gene. CDR1 LNHDA and CDR2 SQIVND come from the germline V gene (reference sequence). This CDR3 comprises 11 residues. Between the trimmed V and J ends, which lost 8 bases and 3 bases, there was a span of 7 bases. The DNA for the CDR3 is TGTGCCAGTTTGCGGTACACTGAAGCTTTCTTT. It codes for CASLRYTEAFF.

J is TRBJ1-3 and V is TRBV7-2; unclear D gene. The CDR3 sequence is 11 residues long. Deletions cut 3 bases from V and 7 bases from J, with 4 bases between. Germline lookup yields CDR1 SGHTA and CDR2 FQGNSA. The CDR3 loop is CASSLGNTIYF. In nucleotides, the CDR3 is TGTGCCAGCAGCTTGGGGAACACCATATATTTT.

The V gene is TRBV7-2, the J gene TRBJ2-7, with unresolved D. Deletions cut 5 bases from V and 4 bases from J, with 9 bases between. In germline, CDR1 is SGHTA, CDR2 FQGNSA. The CDR3 loop spans 12 amino acids. The CDR3 sequence is CASSPEYYEQYF. Written as DNA, the CDR3 is TGTGCCAGCAGCCCCGAATATTACGAGCAGTACTTC.

This clone was recorded once. The V call is TRBV11-1, the J call TRBJ2-1; 13 positions match TRBD2. V lost 5 bases to trimming and J lost 9 bases; unmatched junction nucleotides: 10. Germline V gene data show CDR1 as SGHAT and CDR2 as FQDESV (reference sequence). The CDR3 spans 16 residues. This CDR3 is CASSPRTSGGLSEQFF. In DNA, the CDR3 is TGTGCCAGCAGCCCTAGGACTAGCGGGGGTCTAAGTGAGCAGTTCTTC.

V usage is TRBV5-6 and J usage is TRBJ2-2; D gene unclear. The CDR3 is 16 residues long. From germline, CDR1 is SGHDT and CDR2 YYEEEE. V gave up 4 bases and J gave up 0 bases, with 13 bases separating them. CDR3: CASSVDHRSNTGELFF. DNA of the CDR3: TGTGCCAGCAGCGTTGACCATCGATCGAACACCGGGGAGCTGTTTTTT.

This chain uses TRBV2 with TRBJ1-4; 7 bases are a match to TRBD1. Germline assignment: CDR1 SNHLY and CDR2 FYNNEI. The length of the CDR3 is 16 residues. V was pared by 6 bases and J by 8 bases, with 15 bases of the junction left unmatched. In DNA, the CDR3 is TGTGCCAGCAGATTCACTCGAGGGGGCATCGGGGAAAAACTGTTTTTT. Translated: CASRFTRGGIGEKLFF.

This chain's CDR3 is CASSMSWFGTANYGYTF. The CDR3 DNA is TGTGCCAGTAGTATGTCTTGGTTTGGGACAGCTAACTATGGCTACACCTTC. The chain recombines TRBV19 with TRBJ1-2, with 7 nucleotides matching TRBD1. V lost 3 bases to trimming and J lost 0 bases; unmatched junction nucleotides: 10. The CDR3 sequence is 17 residues long. Germline V CDR1 and CDR2: LNHDA, SQIVND (reference sequence).

The V gene is TRBV19, the J gene TRBJ1-2, with TRBD1 matching 7 bases. This CDR3 contains 15 residues. Germline-derived CDR1 and CDR2 are LNHDA and SQIVND (reference sequence). The V and J ends lost 7 bases and 4 bases, in that order; junction bases with no gene match: 12. The CDR3 region is CASTTGQERSYGYTF. The CDR3 nucleotides read TGTGCCAGTACGACAGGACAGGAAAGGAGCTATGGCTACACCTTC.

The table lists this clone with a few counts. J is TRBJ1-1 and V is TRBV7-2; D perhaps matches TRBD1 (5 bases). Germline CDR1 and CDR2: SGHTA and FQGNSA. V lost 5 bases to trimming and J lost 1 base, with 11 bases between them. This CDR3 has 14 residues. CDR3 in amino acids: CASSLGHGNTEAFF. The CDR3 region has the DNA TGTGCCAGCAGCCTCGGACATGGGAACACTGAAGCTTTCTTT.

CDR3 region: CAISGDGEAFF. The CDR3 DNA reads TGTGCCATCAGTGGGGATGGAGAAGCTTTCTTT. The rearrangement joins TRBV10-3 to TRBJ1-1; D not resolved. CDR3 length: 11 residues. Germline lookup yields CDR1 ENHRY and CDR2 SYGVKD. Trimming took 4 bases from V and 8 from J, leaving 8 bases between them.

The chain has TRBV5-6 and TRBJ1-4; D ambiguous. This CDR3 has 11 amino acids. Germline-derived CDR1 and CDR2 are SGHDT and YYEEEE. The germline V and J ends were trimmed by 6 bases and 4 bases, with 4 bases remaining between them. The CDR3 DNA reads TGTGCCAGCAATGGTAATGAAAAACTGTTTTTT. It yields the protein CASNGNEKLFF.

The gene calls are TRBV7-6 and TRBJ2-7, with 7 bases that match TRBD2. The CDR3 extends over 15 amino acids. The junction had 5 bases not matched to a gene; V was cut back by 0 bases and J by 3 bases. Germline values: CDR1 SGHVS, CDR2 FNYEAQ. CDR3 in amino acids: CASSLALAGDYEQYF. CDR3 DNA: TGTGCCAGCAGCTTAGCGTTGGCGGGAGACTACGAGCAGTACTTC. The complete variable domain, with remaining parts taken from reference TRBV7-6 and TRBJ2-7, reads GAGVSQSPRYKVTKRGQDVALRCDPISGHVSLYWYRQALGQGPEFLTYFNYEAQQDKSGLPNDRFSAERPEGSISTLTIQRTEQRDSAMYRCASSLALAGDYEQYFGPGTRLTVT.

The chain carries TRBV4-3 and TRBJ1-1; D is ambiguous. The germline CDR1 and CDR2 sequences are LGHNA and YSLEER. This CDR3 has 13 amino acids. The germline V and J ends were trimmed by 0 bases and 8 bases, with 10 bases remaining between them. CDR3 nucleotides: TGCGCCAGCAGCCAAGAAGCAGAGAGAGAAGCTTTCTTT. Its protein is CASSQEAEREAFF.

CDR3 bases: TGTGCCAGCAGTTACCGCTACGGACAGAATAATTCACCCCTCCACTTT. It is translated as CASSYRYGQNNSPLHF. The chain combines TRBV6-5 with TRBJ1-6, with a tentative D call TRBD1 (6 bases). Germline values: CDR1 MNHEY, CDR2 SVGAGI. This CDR3 has 16 amino acids. Trimming removed 2 bases from V and 5 bases from J, with 13 bases in between.